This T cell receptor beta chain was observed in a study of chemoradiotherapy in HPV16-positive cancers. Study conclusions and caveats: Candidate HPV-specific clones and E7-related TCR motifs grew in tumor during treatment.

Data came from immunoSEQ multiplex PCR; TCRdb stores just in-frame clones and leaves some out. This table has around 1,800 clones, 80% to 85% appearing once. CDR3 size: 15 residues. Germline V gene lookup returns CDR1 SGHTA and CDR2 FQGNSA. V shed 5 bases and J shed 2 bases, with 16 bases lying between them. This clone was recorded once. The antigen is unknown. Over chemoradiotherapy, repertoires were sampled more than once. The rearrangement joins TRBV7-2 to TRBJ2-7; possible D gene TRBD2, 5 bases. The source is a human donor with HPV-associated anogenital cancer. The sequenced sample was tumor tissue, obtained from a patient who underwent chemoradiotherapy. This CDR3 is CASSPRGRLPYEQYF. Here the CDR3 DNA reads TGTGCCAGCAGCCCGAGAGGGCGTCTCCCCTACGAGCAGTACTTC.